This TCR beta chain was obtained from a study of neurological immune-mediated disorders. Sequencing runs each yielded over 180 million TCR-beta sequences from 15-18 subjects. TCRdb independently ran MiXCR on the 5' RACE reads; one entry per CDR3 protein. Found here are around 49,000 distinct CDR3 sequences, roughly 13% of them singletons; the top ten hold 9%. This clonotype was seen repeatedly, ten times or more. The antigen is not known. Regarding time point: longitudinal time-point 3. Unsorted libraries were prepared from 2 million PBMCs that had been stored at -80 C. V gave up 1 base and J gave up 6 bases, with 6 bases separating them. The CDR3 has 13 amino acids. CDR1 and CDR2 from the germline V gene are MNHNY and SVGAGI (reference sequence). The study's findings and limits: HTLV-1-associated myelopathy ranked highest for TCR clonal expansion and multiple sclerosis lowest, beneath healthy controls.

The chain uses TRBV6-6 and TRBJ2-2; D gene ambiguous. The receptor was isolated from a male donor with HTLV-1-associated myelopathy (HAM/TSP). The sequencing sample was made of PBMCs. Here the CDR3 DNA reads TGTGCCAGCAGTTACTTCGAGGCCGGGGAGCTGTTTTTT. Protein sequence: CASSYFEAGELFF.